This T cell receptor beta chain is drawn from a study of cytomegalovirus exposure and HLA in healthy donors. Notes on this clone: Its antigen remains unknown.

Sequencing was performed with immunoSEQ multiplex PCR; in TCRdb, only in-frame clones are kept and a portion is missing. The sample shows roughly 270,000 clones, approximately 88% of them seen only once. Study-wide findings and caveats: Cytomegalovirus association was assigned to more than 150 TCR beta chains. Reportedly, diagnosis of cytomegalovirus status by the classifier showed high specificity and sensitivity. Rare TCR sequences predominated, though certain public TCRs were found in many donors.

The donors belonged to the roughly 130-subject validation cohort, separate from the roughly 650-subject first cohort. Sequencing was carried out using PBMCs. This clonotype was sampled from a woman aged 18-35 years in good health and CMV-seronegative.

The CDR3 DNA is TGTGCCAGCAGCCAAGATCGTAAATGGGACAGGGGGCTCCTCAATCAGCCCCAGCATTTT. Amino acids: CASSQDRKWDRGLLNQPQHF. The J gene is TRBJ1-5, the V gene TRBV14; TRBD1 matches at 12 bases. CDR1 is SGHDN, CDR2 FVKESK, per germline. The V gene end was trimmed by 0 bases and the J gene end by 3 bases; junction bases not matched to a gene: 12. The length of the CDR3 is 20 residues.